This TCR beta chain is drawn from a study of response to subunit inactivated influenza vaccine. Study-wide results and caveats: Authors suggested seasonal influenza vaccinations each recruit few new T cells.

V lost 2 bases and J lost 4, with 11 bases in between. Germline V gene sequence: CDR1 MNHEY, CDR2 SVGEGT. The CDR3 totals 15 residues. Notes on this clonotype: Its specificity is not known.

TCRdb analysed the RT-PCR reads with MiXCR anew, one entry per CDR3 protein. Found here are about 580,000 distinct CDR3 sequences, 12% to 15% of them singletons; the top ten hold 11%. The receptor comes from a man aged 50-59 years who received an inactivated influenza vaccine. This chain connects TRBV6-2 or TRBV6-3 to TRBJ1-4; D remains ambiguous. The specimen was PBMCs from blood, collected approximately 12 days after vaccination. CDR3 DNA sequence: TGTGCCAGCAGTTACCCCGGGATTGGTAATGAAAAACTGTTTTTT. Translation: CASSYPGIGNEKLFF.